These T cell receptor beta chains were read from a single sample in a study of shared clonotypes between healthy human individuals. Clones were sequenced by immunoSEQ multiplex PCR, and TCRdb holds only the in-frame ones, with some missing. The profile shows about 1.1 million clones, 70% to 80% of them singletons. Sequenced input: memory CD4+ T cells from PBMCs. All receptors come from a man aged 18 to 30 in good health. Some clones in this sample may be carry-over from other donors' samples. CDR3s leave out the opening cysteine and the closing phenylalanine or tryptophan. Each record gives: V gene, CDR3 protein.

TRBV9,ASSPSTGTYEQY
TRBV30,AWKMGGAYNEQF
TRBV7-9,ASSFGLAGVRSETQY
TRBV30,AWSPGWYTGELF
TRBV18,ASSTRRDSSTDTQY
TRBV7-3,ASSRQPNTEAF
TRBV25-1,ASSVPGLAGAVWETQY
TRBV29-1,SVGTRYTEAF
TRBV4-1,ASSQPPGRYQETQY
TRBV7-2,ASSLEAGVNYEQY
TRBV7-2,ASSRDRGLETQY
TRBV5-1,ASSLYPGVGANVLT
TRBV5-1,ASSLAGAGRAPAF
TRBV30,AWRAGLVGREDYGYT
TRBV6-5,ASSRKGLQF
TRBV5-4,ASSLNRQGADGYT
TRBV9,ASSSGQGARSLSYEQY
TRBV18,ASSLRDNYEQY
TRBV5-4,ASSFSAGGGEKLF
TRBV28,ASSPQLAGREQF
TRBV7-3,ASSPPPSAGSTGELF
TRBV7-3,ASRQGSGDGYT
TRBV4-1,ASSLDRATGELF
TRBV6-1,ASSETVGPQH
TRBV28,ASSPLGSGSTGELF
TRBV7-9,ASSLTTYNEQF
TRBV25-1,ASSELSSAHNEQF
TRBV5-4,ASSFSGGYYNEQF
TRBV18,ASSRGSVMNTEAF
TRBV7-9,ASSLASGTGSTGELF
TRBV5-6,ASSFLRQGAYEQY
TRBV4-3,ASSQGPGGQNTEAF
TRBV5-1,ATSLGRPFTDTQY
TRBV19,ATGTRNEKLF
TRBV4-1,ASKGRVVGGELF
TRBV18,ASMDSSNYGYT
TRBV2,ASRVQMNTGELF
TRBV7-3,ASSLEHTGELF
TRBV28,ASSVPGQGLAWGYT
TRBV11-2,ASSSLAGAGGELF
TRBV21-1,ASSSQGGPGTEAF
TRBV28,ASSLSGVVGAF
TRBV30,AWTRGALTEAF
TRBV27,ASSSGTIGYGYT
TRBV10-1,ASSPPDSVGSDTQY
TRBV7-7,ASSLDGREQF
TRBV10-3,ASQGVVDEQY
TRBV14,ASSQRDGSNQPQH
TRBV28,ASSLFPGSSGNTIY
TRBV5-6,ASSLTSVETQY